The T cell receptor (beta chain) under discussion was sequenced for a study of cytomegalovirus exposure and HLA in healthy donors. CDR3 length: 12 residues. Trimming cost V 7 bases and J 4 bases; bases outside gene matches: 4. The germline CDR1 and CDR2 sequences are GTSNPN and SVGIG (reference sequence). Using immunoSEQ multiplex PCR, the repertoire was profiled, and TCRdb retains in-frame clones only, with some absent. The data contain under 250,000 clones, about nine tenths of them singletons. The sequenced sample was PBMCs. The rearrangement links TRBV30 to TRBJ1-5; 7 bases line up with TRBD1. This receptor was taken from a woman aged 18 to 35 in good health and CMV-seropositive. Here the CDR3 reads CASEQGNQPQHF. CDR3 bases: TGTGCCTCAGAACAGGGGAATCAGCCCCAGCATTTT.